This paragraph reports one T cell receptor (beta chain). The target antigen is unknown. Unique molecular identifiers tagged the TCRbeta library. MiXCR, applied by TCRdb to the PCR reads, yields one record per CDR3 protein. The sample yields approximately 980,000 distinct CDR3 sequences, 25% to 30% seen once. The data originate from a study of T-cell reconstitution after alpha-beta-depleted transplantation in children. Whole-study findings and limits: For some patients, TCRbeta diversity was high at day 60 because of recipient T cells and thymic progenitors that survived. Several hundred expanded graft clones reportedly supplied alpha-beta T cells about two months after transplant. Newly produced T cells mostly provided counts and TCRbeta diversity after one year, as hyperexpanded clones declined.

Germline CDR1 reads SGDLS; CDR2 reads YYNGEE. This CDR3 comprises 14 residues. V lost 0 bases and J 2 bases, leaving 7 bases between the germline ends. This receptor was taken from a boy under two years old who had a stem cell transplant for SCID, so the T cells may come from the graft donor. The source was PBMCs, mostly from graft donor cells, collected 360 days after TCRalphabeta/CD19-depleted stem cell transplant. The chain links TRBV9 to TRBJ2-3; D call uncertain. CDR3 sequence (DNA): TGTGCCAGCAGCGTAGTAGATTACACAGATACGCAGTATTTT. Amino acids: CASSVVDYTDTQYF.